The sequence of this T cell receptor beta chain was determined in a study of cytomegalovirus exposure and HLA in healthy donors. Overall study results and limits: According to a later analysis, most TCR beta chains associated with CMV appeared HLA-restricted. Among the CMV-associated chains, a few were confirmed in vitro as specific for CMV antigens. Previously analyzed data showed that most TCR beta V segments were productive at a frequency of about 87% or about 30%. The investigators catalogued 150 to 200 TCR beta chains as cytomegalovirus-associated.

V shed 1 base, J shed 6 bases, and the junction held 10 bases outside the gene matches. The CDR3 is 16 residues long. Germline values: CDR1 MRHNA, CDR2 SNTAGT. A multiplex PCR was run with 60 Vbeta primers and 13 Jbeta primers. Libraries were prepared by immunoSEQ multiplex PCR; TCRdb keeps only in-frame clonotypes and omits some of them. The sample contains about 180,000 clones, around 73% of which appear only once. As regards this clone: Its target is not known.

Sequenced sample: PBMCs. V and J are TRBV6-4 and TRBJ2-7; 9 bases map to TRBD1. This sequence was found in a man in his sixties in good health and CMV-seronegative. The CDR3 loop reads CASSDFRTGARGEQYF. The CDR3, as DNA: TGTGCCAGCAGTGACTTCCGGACAGGGGCAAGGGGCGAGCAGTACTTC.